The 32 T cell receptor beta chains listed next were all sequenced from one sample in a study of blood T cell repertoires in COVID-19. Sequencing used immunoSEQ multiplex PCR; TCRdb keeps in-frame clones, though not all of them. The repertoire holds about 360,000 clones, with 70% to 90% as singletons. What was sequenced was peripheral blood. Receptors originate from a woman in her sixties with COVID-19, enrolled during active disease.

V is TRBV29-1 and J is TRBJ2-5, with D possibly TRBD1 on 6 matching bases. The V end was cut by 7 bases, the J end by 5 bases, with 17 bases between. Germline V gene sequence: CDR1 SQVTM, CDR2 ANQGSEA. The CDR3 totals 13 residues. CDR3 sequence (DNA): TGCAGCGAACAGGGAACGATAGGGGAGACCCAGTACTTC. It is translated as CSEQGTIGETQYF.

The chain uses TRBV30 and TRBJ1-2; D remains ambiguous. The germline gives CDR1 GTSNPN, CDR2 SVGIG (reference sequence). V gave up 1 base and J gave up 4 bases, with 10 bases separating them. The CDR3 extends over 13 amino acids. The CDR3 DNA sequence: TGTGCCTGGAGTGAAGGCCAGGTCTATGGCTACACCTTC. Its protein product is CAWSEGQVYGYTF.

This chain connects TRBV6-2 or TRBV6-3 to TRBJ2-7, with a tentative D call TRBD2 (6 bases). Germline CDR1 and CDR2: MNHEY and SVGEGT. The CDR3 length is 15 residues. V was cut by 6 bases and J by 1 base, with 16 bases left in between. The CDR3 DNA reads TGTGCCAGCAGCCCGGGGACTGGGGGTTCCTACGAGCAGTACTTC. Protein sequence: CASSPGTGGSYEQYF.

This chain uses TRBV4-1 with TRBJ2-7, with TRBD1 matching 7 bases. CDR3 size: 14 residues. Trimming at V came to 4 bases and at J to 3 bases, leaving 6 bases not matched to a gene. Germline-derived CDR1 and CDR2 are MGHRA and YSYEKL. The CDR3 loop is CASSPTGKVYEQYF. In nucleotides, the CDR3 is TGCGCCAGCAGCCCGACAGGGAAAGTCTACGAGCAGTACTTC.

The chain employs TRBV9 and TRBJ1-1, with D perhaps matching TRBD1 (5 bases). Looked up from germline, CDR1 is SGDLS and CDR2 is YYNGEE. The CDR3 has 16 residues. Trimming took off 0 bases at V and 1 base at J, with 13 bases between the two ends. The CDR3 DNA follows: TGTGCCAGCAGCGTAGTTAGGGGAATCGGGAACACTGAAGCTTTCTTT. Protein product: CASSVVRGIGNTEAFF. Full variable domain (outside the CDR3, taken from reference TRBV9 and TRBJ1-1): DSGVTQTPKHLITATGQRVTLRCSPRSGDLSVYWYQQSLDQGLQFLIQYYNGEERAKGNILERFSAQQFPDLHSELNLSSLELGDSALYFCASSVVRGIGNTEAFFGQGTRLTVV.

The V call is TRBV4-2, the J call TRBJ1-3; possible D gene TRBD1, 6 bases. This CDR3 has 17 amino acids. CDR1 is LGHNA and CDR2 is YNFKEQ in the germline V gene. The V end was cut by 1 base, the J end by 2 bases, with 15 bases between. The CDR3 bases are TGTGCCAGCAGCCAAGCCGCCACAGGGAACACTGGAAACACCATATATTTT. It encodes CASSQAATGNTGNTIYF.

The chain couples TRBV7-9 to TRBJ2-1; 10 bases fit TRBD1. This CDR3 has 17 residues. The J segment lost 7 bases and the V segment lost 2 bases, leaving 11 bases of the junction unmatched. The germline CDR1 and CDR2 sequences are SEHNR and FQNEAQ (reference sequence). The CDR3 spells CASSLRPLRTGGNEQFF. CDR3 coding DNA: TGTGCCAGCAGCTTAAGACCCCTACGGACAGGGGGGAATGAGCAGTTCTTC.

This clone came up once. This chain uses TRBV7-2 with TRBJ1-4; perhaps TRBD1 as D (6 bases). With 5 bases removed from V and 7 bases from J, the gap between germline ends came to 14 bases. Germline V lookup: CDR1 SGHTA, CDR2 FQGNSA. This CDR3 has 14 amino acids. The CDR3 DNA reads TGTGCCAGCAGCCCCCCAGGGGCTGGTGAAAAACTGTTTTTT. Its protein product is CASSPPGAGEKLFF. The whole variable domain, remainder taken from reference TRBV7-2 and TRBJ1-4, is GAGVSQSPSNKVTEKGKDVELRCDPISGHTALYWYRQSLGQGLEFLIYFQGNSAPDKSGLPSDRFSAERTGGSVSTLTIQRTQQEDSAVYLCASSPPGAGEKLFFGSGTQLSVL.

This clone occurred once. The V gene is TRBV5-4, the J gene TRBJ1-1; 8 bases match TRBD1. Trimming cost V 4 bases and J 4 bases; bases outside gene matches: 9. Germline-derived CDR1 and CDR2 are SGHNT and YYREEE (reference sequence). The CDR3 totals 15 residues. This CDR3 is CASSIQQGGGTEAFF. The CDR3 nucleotides are TGTGCCAGCAGCATTCAACAGGGGGGAGGCACTGAAGCTTTCTTT.

V and J are TRBV2 and TRBJ2-3; no firm D call. Per germline, CDR1 SNHLY and CDR2 FYNNEI. Trimming removed 2 bases from V and 10 bases from J, with 7 bases in between. The CDR3 loop spans 11 amino acids. Here the CDR3 DNA reads TGTGCCAGCAGTGAACCCGTGTCGCAGTATTTT. It specifies CASSEPVSQYF.

The rearrangement uses TRBV5-1 and TRBJ2-1; D is ambiguous. The CDR3 runs to 11 residues. Trimming removed 4 bases at V and 8 bases at J, with 7 bases between. Germline V CDR1 and CDR2: SGHRS, YFSETQ. The CDR3 nucleotides read TGCGCCAGCAGCCCCGCGGATGAGCAGTTCTTC. The encoded protein is CASSPADEQFF.

CDR3 loop: CASGLGNRDTTEAFF. The CDR3 nucleotides are TGTGCTAGTGGTTTGGGGAACAGGGATACCACTGAAGCTTTCTTT. This rearrangement joins TRBV12-5 to TRBJ1-1, with D tentatively TRBD1 (6 bases). Germline V gives CDR1 LGHNT, CDR2 FRNRAP. The CDR3 loop spans 15 amino acids. V was clipped by 1 base and J by 4 bases, with 13 bases between them.

V and J are TRBV5-1 and TRBJ2-6, with D possibly being TRBD2 (6 bases). This CDR3 is built from 17 residues. Deletions cut 2 bases from V and 0 bases from J, with 12 bases between. Germline CDR1 and CDR2: SGHRS and YFSETQ. The CDR3 nucleotides read TGCGCCAGCAGCTTTACGGGACTGATCTCTGGGGCCAACGTCCTGACTTTC. Protein: CASSFTGLISGANVLTF.

This clone was detected only once. V usage is TRBV6-6 and J usage is TRBJ2-1; 13 nucleotides match TRBD2. J lost 0 bases, V lost 5 bases, and 10 bases had no gene match. The CDR3 contains 19 residues. In germline, CDR1 is MNHNY, CDR2 SVGAGI (reference sequence). CDR3 in DNA: TGTGCCAGCAGTCGTCGACTAGCGGGGGGACTTAGCTCCTACAATGAGCAGTTCTTC. It specifies CASSRRLAGGLSSYNEQFF.

The CDR3 protein is CASTIAGGSTDTQYF. The CDR3 nucleotides read TGTGCCAGCACCATAGCGGGGGGAAGCACAGATACGCAGTATTTT. The V gene is TRBV9, the J gene TRBJ2-3, with TRBD2 matching 10 bases. Germline V gene lookup returns CDR1 SGDLS and CDR2 YYNGEE. There are 15 residues in the CDR3. The trim removed 6 bases at V and 0 bases at J, leaving 4 bases unmatched.

The chain carries TRBV29-1 and TRBJ1-1; D is unclear. This CDR3 spans 14 amino acids. Trimming cost V 2 bases and J 2 bases, with 12 bases left between them. Germline-derived CDR1 and CDR2 are SQVTM and ANQGSEA. CDR3 residues: CSVESVTLNTEAFF. The DNA of the CDR3 is TGCAGCGTTGAAAGTGTTACACTAAACACTGAAGCTTTCTTT.

This CDR3 reads CASSFQSNTEAFF. CDR3 in DNA: TGTGCCAGCAGCTTTCAATCGAACACTGAAGCTTTCTTT. The chain employs TRBV11-3 and TRBJ1-1; D gene uncertain. This CDR3 spans 13 amino acids. Per the germline V gene, CDR1 is SGHNT and CDR2 is YENEEA. V dropped 3 bases and J dropped 1 base, with 6 bases sitting between them.

The chain is built from TRBV18 and TRBJ1-1; tentatively, D is TRBD1 (6 bases). Germline V lookup: CDR1 KGHSH, CDR2 LQKENI. The CDR3 spans 17 residues. V lost 1 base to trimming and J lost 5 bases, with 20 bases between them. CDR3 loop: CASSPQGTARGGTEAFF. The CDR3 DNA reads as TGTGCCAGCTCACCACAGGGGACCGCCAGGGGTGGGACTGAAGCTTTCTTT.

This rearrangement joins TRBV7-9 to TRBJ1-5; tentatively, D is TRBD1 (5 bases). CDR1 SEHNR and CDR2 FQNEAQ come from the germline V gene (reference sequence). V lost 0 bases and J lost 3, with 12 bases in between. The CDR3 spans 16 residues. The CDR3 region has the DNA TGTGCCAGCAGCTTAGCGGAAGGGGCAGTCAATCAGCCCCAGCATTTT. It yields the protein CASSLAEGAVNQPQHF. The full variable domain, completed using reference TRBV7-9 and TRBJ1-5, is DTGVSQNPRHKITKRGQNVTFRCDPISEHNRLYWYRQTLGQGPEFLTYFQNEAQLEKSRLLSDRFSAERPKGSFSTLEIQRTEQGDSAMYLCASSLAEGAVNQPQHFGDGTRLSIL.

In this sample, this clone turned up once. V gene TRBV4-3 combines with J gene TRBJ2-1; no clear D gene. The length of the CDR3 is 17 residues. With 1 base removed from V and 0 bases from J, the gap between germline ends came to 13 bases. Germline loops: CDR1 LGHNA, CDR2 YSLEER. Here the CDR3 DNA reads TGCGCCAGCAGCCAAGGGGCGTTCCCCCCCTCCTACAATGAGCAGTTCTTC. Its translation is CASSQGAFPPSYNEQFF.

The chain uses TRBV6-6 and TRBJ1-1, with TRBD1 as a possible D gene (6 bases). The V end lost 2 bases, the J end lost 8 bases, and 18 bases lay between the germline ends. The CDR3 is 15 residues long. The V gene's germline CDR1 is MNHNY and CDR2 SVGAGI (reference sequence). The CDR3 bases are TGTGCCAGCAGTTACGGAACGTACAGGGCCCAGGAAGCTTTCTTT. Translated, it gives CASSYGTYRAQEAFF.

The rearrangement links TRBV7-8 to TRBJ1-5, with D unclear. V lost 0 bases to trimming and J lost 0 bases, with 12 bases between them. The CDR3 covers 17 residues. Germline CDR1 SGHVS, CDR2 FQNEAQ. The CDR3 nucleotides read TGTGCCAGCAGCTTAGCGCTCCAGGTGCCTAGCAATCAGCCCCAGCATTTT. This encodes CASSLALQVPSNQPQHF.

The V and J genes are TRBV11-3 and TRBJ2-2; the match to TRBD2 covers 8 bases. V trimming: 4 bases; J trimming: 2 bases; junction bases outside the gene matches: 3. The CDR3 is made up of 15 amino acids. CDR1 is SGHNT and CDR2 is YENEEA in the germline V gene. CDR3 in DNA: TGTGCCAGCAGCTCCGGGGGGGCCAACACCGGGGAGCTGTTTTTT. Its translation is CASSSGGANTGELFF.

The table lists this clone with a count of one. V gene TRBV9 combines with J gene TRBJ1-5, with 7 bases aligning to TRBD1. Germline CDR1 reads SGDLS; CDR2 reads YYNGEE. With V trimmed by 0 bases and J by 2 bases, 2 bases remained unmatched. CDR3 size: 15 residues. CDR3 nucleotide sequence: TGTGCCAGCAGCGTAGATGGGACAGGCAATCAGCCCCAGCATTTT. Translating gives CASSVDGTGNQPQHF.

About this clone itself: Other DNA sequences in this specimen translate into the identical CDR3. CDR3 DNA sequence: TGTGCCAGCTCACCATCAGAGAACACTGAAGCTTTCTTT. It yields the protein CASSPSENTEAFF. V is TRBV18 and J is TRBJ1-1; no clear D gene. CDR3 length: 13 amino acids. CDR1 is KGHSH, CDR2 LQKENI, per germline. V was clipped by 2 bases and J by 1 base, with 5 bases between them. The full variable domain, in which reference TRBV18 and TRBJ1-1 provide the parts outside the CDR3, is NAGVMQNPRHLVRRRGQEARLRCSPMKGHSHVYWYRQLPEEGLKFMVYLQKENIIDESGMPKERFSAEFPKEGPSILRIQQVVRGDSAAYFCASSPSENTEAFFGQGTRLTVV.

The rearrangement links TRBV19 to TRBJ2-6, with D possibly being TRBD1 (6 bases). This CDR3 region has 14 residues. The germline CDR1 and CDR2 sequences are LNHDA and SQIVND (reference sequence). Trimming pared 7 bases from V and 0 bases from J, leaving 7 bases between. The CDR3 coding sequence is TGTGCCAGTAAGGACAGCTCTGGGGCCAACGTCCTGACTTTC. Amino acids: CASKDSSGANVLTF.

This sequence joins TRBV4-1 and TRBJ2-6, with D possibly TRBD1 on 5 matching bases. The CDR3 has 17 residues. CDR1 is MGHRA, CDR2 YSYEKL, per germline. V was trimmed by 0 bases and J by 1 base, leaving 10 bases between them. DNA for the CDR3: TGCGCCAGCAGCCAAGATGAAAGGGGATCTGGGGCCAACGTCCTGACTTTC. This codes for CASSQDERGSGANVLTF.

The chain links TRBV19 to TRBJ2-1; a weak D match, TRBD1 (6 bases). The V gene lost 6 bases and the J gene lost 8 bases, with 20 bases spanning the gap. CDR1 is LNHDA, CDR2 SQIVND, per germline (reference sequence). The CDR3 sequence is 15 residues long. CDR3 bases: TGTGCCAGTAGGGAAGGGGGTAGAAATACCGATGAGCAGTTCTTC. Residues: CASREGGRNTDEQFF.

The V call is TRBV5-1, the J call TRBJ2-7, with D possibly TRBD1 on 5 matching bases. The CDR3 spans 11 residues. Trimming pared 3 bases from V and 7 bases from J, leaving 8 bases between. Germline CDR1 reads SGHRS; CDR2 reads YFSETQ. CDR3 bases: TGCGCCAGCAGCTACCGACAGGAGCAGTACTTC. Its translation: CASSYRQEQYF.

The chain carries TRBV5-1 and TRBJ1-6; 8 bases align to TRBD1. The V gene's germline CDR1 is SGHRS and CDR2 YFSETQ. Germline trimming cut 3 bases from V and 0 bases from J; bases unmatched to any gene: 5. The CDR3 spans 17 residues. The CDR3 sequence is CASSSRTGYSYNSPLHF. The CDR3 coding sequence is TGCGCCAGCAGCTCGCGGACAGGGTACTCCTATAATTCACCCCTCCACTTT.

The rearrangement links TRBV6-5 to TRBJ1-2; TRBD1 agrees at 9 bases. The CDR3 spans 15 residues. Germline assignment: CDR1 MNHEY and CDR2 SVGAGI. V shed 0 bases and J 4 bases; nucleotides not matched to a gene: 3. CDR3 nucleotide sequence: TGTGCCAGCAGTTACTCGATGGACAGGGGCTATGGCTACACCTTC. Protein: CASSYSMDRGYGYTF.

This chain joins TRBV6-5 and TRBJ1-5, with D possibly being TRBD1 (5 bases). The germline V gene has CDR1 MNHEY and CDR2 SVGAGI. The CDR3 sequence is 15 residues long. Trimming removed 4 bases from V and 4 bases from J, with 14 bases in between. CDR3 sequence reads: CASSLGGLQNQPQHF. DNA of the CDR3: TGTGCCAGCAGTTTGGGGGGACTGCAAAATCAGCCCCAGCATTTT.